The 5 T cell receptor beta chains below were found in one sample sequenced in a study of cytomegalovirus exposure and HLA in healthy donors. The primer mix had 60 Vbeta and 13 Jbeta primers. Some clones are missing from TCRdb's copy, which holds only in-frame ones; the method was immunoSEQ multiplex PCR. This table has under 200,000 clones, roughly 85% appearing once. Sample: PBMCs. All receptors derive from a man aged 40-55 years in good health and CMV-seronegative.

The rearrangement joins TRBV19 to TRBJ2-3, with 7 bases fitting TRBD2. This CDR3 spans 16 amino acids. Trimming removed 6 bases from V and 5 bases from J; junction bases left unmatched: 14. Germline-derived CDR1 and CDR2 are LNHDA and SQIVND (reference sequence). The CDR3 coding sequence is TGTGCCAGTAGCCTGATGTCGGCGGGGAGGGGAGATACGCAGTATTTT. Amino acids: CASSLMSAGRGDTQYF.

CDR3 DNA sequence: TGTGCCAGCAGCCTCGGTTTGGAGGCTCCCCAAGAGACCCAGTACTTC. Protein sequence: CASSLGLEAPQETQYF. The chain has TRBV11-1 and TRBJ2-5, with a possible D match to TRBD2 (5 bases). V gave up 5 bases and J gave up 1 base, with 17 bases separating them. This CDR3 is built from 16 residues. The germline V gene has CDR1 SGHAT and CDR2 FQDESV (reference sequence).

The rearrangement joins TRBV18 to TRBJ2-3, with D possibly being TRBD2 (5 bases). There are 17 residues in the CDR3. CDR1 is KGHSH and CDR2 is LQKENI in the germline V gene. V lost 0 bases to trimming and J lost 3 bases, with 16 bases between them. The CDR3 DNA reads TGTGCCAGCTCACCACCGAGGCAGGCCCGGAGGACAGATACGCAGTATTTT. As protein: CASSPPRQARRTDTQYF.

J is TRBJ2-7 and V is TRBV5-1; TRBD1 agrees at 8 bases. The CDR3 runs 13 residues. Germline V lookup: CDR1 SGHRS, CDR2 YFSETQ. V was clipped by 4 bases and J by 1 base; unmatched bases: 1. CDR3 protein: CASSRTGSYEQYF. CDR3 DNA sequence: TGCGCCAGCAGCCGGACAGGGTCCTACGAGCAGTACTTC.

The gene calls are TRBV11-2 and TRBJ1-1; D gene uncertain. Germline CDR1 and CDR2: SGHAT and FQNNGV. This CDR3 is 14 amino acids long. Trimming left V 5 bases short and J 0 bases short, with 10 bases between. CDR3 protein: CASSPRGMNTEAFF. In nucleotides, the CDR3 is TGTGCCAGCAGCCCCAGAGGAATGAACACTGAAGCTTTCTTT.